The 7 T cell receptor beta chains presented below share a single source sample, sequenced in a study of cytomegalovirus exposure and HLA in healthy donors. PCR employed 60 Vbeta and 13 Jbeta primers. The table came from immunoSEQ multiplex PCR; TCRdb's copy has only in-frame clones and leaves some out. Among 170,000 or so clones listed, roughly 87% were seen once. Sequences were obtained from PBMCs. These receptors were obtained from a man over 45 in good health and CMV-seronegative.

In its sample, this clone was seen a few times. V gene TRBV5-1 combines with J gene TRBJ1-5; 11 bases map to TRBD1. The CDR3 consists of 15 residues. With 4 bases clipped from V and 7 bases from J, the junction kept 7 bases outside the gene matches. Per germline, CDR1 SGHRS and CDR2 YFSETQ. CDR3 sequence reads: CASSQGTGGGQPQHF. CDR3 DNA sequence: TGCGCCAGCAGCCAAGGGACAGGGGGAGGCCAGCCCCAGCATTTT.

The chain carries TRBV18 and TRBJ1-3, with TRBD1 matching over 7 bases. Trimming cost V 4 bases and J 3 bases; bases outside gene matches: 6. The CDR3 consists of 15 residues. Germline loops: CDR1 KGHSH, CDR2 LQKENI. The CDR3 here is CASSLYRDSGNTIYF. CDR3 DNA: TGTGCCAGCTCACTATACCGGGACAGTGGAAACACCATATATTTT.

The chain carries TRBV19 and TRBJ2-5; maybe TRBD1 (6 bases). The CDR3 sequence is 14 residues long. Germline V gene lookup returns CDR1 LNHDA and CDR2 SQIVND (reference sequence). Trimming left V 3 bases short and J 5 bases short, with 13 bases between. CDR3 DNA: TGTGCCAGTAGTATGGGTTTCCAGGGGGAGACCCAGTACTTC. As protein: CASSMGFQGETQYF.

The J gene is TRBJ2-5, the V gene TRBV7-2; 8 bases are a match to TRBD1. J was trimmed by 1 base and V by 5 bases; bases with no gene match: 9. Germline-derived CDR1 and CDR2 are SGHTA and FQGNSA. The CDR3 runs to 16 residues. CDR3 sequence (DNA): TGTGCCAGCAGCCAAGGGTCGACAGGGGTCCAAGAGACCCAGTACTTC. The encoded protein is CASSQGSTGVQETQYF.

The chain is built from TRBV7-8 and TRBJ1-3; no definite D call. The CDR3 runs to 15 residues. In germline, CDR1 is SGHVS, CDR2 FQNEAQ. Trimming removed 5 bases at V and 0 bases at J, with 11 bases between. CDR3 nucleotides: TGTGCCAGCAGCCCAGCGGGGTCCTCTGGAAACACCATATATTTT. It encodes CASSPAGSSGNTIYF.

The V call is TRBV6-5, the J call TRBJ2-7; D is possibly TRBD1 (6 bases). Germline-derived CDR1 and CDR2 are MNHEY and SVGAGI. The CDR3 sequence is 16 residues long. Trimming removed 0 bases from V and 2 bases from J, with 14 bases in between. The DNA of the CDR3 is TGTGCCAGCAGTTACTCCTTTAGACAGGTTACCTACGAGCAGTACTTC. This codes for CASSYSFRQVTYEQYF.

The gene calls are TRBV16 and TRBJ2-1, with D possibly being TRBD2 (5 bases). CDR3 length: 13 amino acids. V lost 0 bases to trimming and J lost 7 bases, with 7 bases between them. Looked up from germline, CDR1 is KGHSY and CDR2 is FQNENV. The CDR3 nucleotides are TGTGCCAGCAGCCAATCGGGAGTAAATGAGCAGTTCTTC. It encodes CASSQSGVNEQFF.